A single sample gave rise to the 32 T cell receptor beta chains below, sequenced in a study of shared clonotypes between healthy human individuals. Sequenced by immunoSEQ multiplex PCR; TCRdb stores in-frame clones only, minus some. The profile shows approximately 2,000,000 clones, just under 95% of them singletons. Terminally differentiated effector memory CD45RA+ cells were excluded by CCR7 positive selection of CD45RO-negative cells. The sample was naive CD8+ T cells from PBMCs. These receptors all come from a man aged 18 to 29 in good health. Some clones in this sample may be carry-over from other donors' samples.

The chain recombines TRBV28 with TRBJ2-1, with 7 positions matching TRBD1. The CDR3 has 15 residues. The J segment lost 7 bases and the V segment lost 3 bases, leaving 9 bases of the junction unmatched. The V gene's germline CDR1 is MDHEN and CDR2 SYDVKM. The CDR3, as DNA: TGTGCCAGCAGTTTTACGGGACAGAGAGTTAATGAGCAGTTCTTC. This sequence encodes CASSFTGQRVNEQFF.

Concerning this clone: This sample includes further DNA sequences coding for the same CDR3. The chain couples TRBV6-5 to TRBJ1-2, with 9 bases lining up with TRBD1. V gave up 6 bases and J gave up 4 bases; unmatched junction bases: 6. The CDR3 is 14 residues long. The germline gives CDR1 MNHEY, CDR2 SVGAGI. The chain's CDR3 is CASRTGTGTYGYTF. In DNA, the CDR3 is TGTGCCAGCAGGACCGGGACAGGGACCTATGGCTACACCTTC.

This rearrangement joins TRBV27 to TRBJ2-5; 14 bases line up with TRBD2. The CDR3 spans 15 residues. Germline V gene data show CDR1 as MNHEY and CDR2 as SMNVEV (reference sequence). J lost 5 bases, V lost 5 bases, and 4 bases had no gene match. CDR3 amino acids: CASSLGTSGSETQYF. CDR3 coding DNA: TGTGCCAGCAGTCTAGGGACTAGCGGGAGTGAGACCCAGTACTTC.

This clone was seen just once. The V gene is TRBV29-1, the J gene TRBJ2-5, with D perhaps TRBD1 (6 bases). This CDR3 region has 13 residues. The V end was cut by 6 bases, the J end by 3 bases, with 14 bases between. The germline CDR1 and CDR2 sequences are SQVTM and ANQGSEA. In DNA, the CDR3 is TGCAGCGTGGTACAGGCAGGGGAAGAGACCCAGTACTTC. This gives the protein CSVVQAGEETQYF.

Details on this clone: This sample includes further DNA sequences coding for the same CDR3. The chain recombines TRBV14 with TRBJ1-2, with D hard to call. Germline V gives CDR1 SGHDN, CDR2 FVKESK. Trimming removed 0 bases at V and 8 bases at J, with 7 bases between. The CDR3 has 12 amino acids. CDR3 DNA: TGTGCCAGCAGCCAAGACAGTCGAGGCTACACCTTC. Its translation is CASSQDSRGYTF.

V and J are TRBV19 and TRBJ2-7; TRBD2 agrees at 9 bases. J lost 3 bases, V lost 7 bases, and 10 bases had no gene match. The CDR3 runs 15 residues. Germline V CDR1 and CDR2: LNHDA, SQIVND (reference sequence). CDR3 in DNA: TGTGCCAGTACCCCGACTAGCGGAGACCTCTACGAGCAGTACTTC. Translation gives CASTPTSGDLYEQYF.

The rearrangement joins TRBV6-5 to TRBJ2-7, with D possibly TRBD2 on 5 matching bases. V was pared by 8 bases and J by 0 bases, with 11 bases between. The CDR3 sequence is 13 residues long. Germline V lookup: CDR1 MNHEY, CDR2 SVGAGI. The CDR3 reads CASSLRVSYEQYF. CDR3 DNA sequence: TGTGCCAGCTCCTTGAGGGTCTCCTACGAGCAGTACTTC.

V is TRBV10-3 and J is TRBJ1-1, with D possibly TRBD1 on 6 matching bases. Germline loops: CDR1 ENHRY, CDR2 SYGVKD. V lost 6 bases, J lost 0 bases, and 17 bases lay in between. There are 16 residues in the CDR3. DNA for the CDR3: TGTGCCATCAGGGCGCCGGGACATCCGTTGAACACTGAAGCTTTCTTT. It yields the protein CAIRAPGHPLNTEAFF.

CDR3 amino acids: CASSLGRGRLNTEAFF. The CDR3 DNA reads TGTGCCAGCAGCTTAGGGCGAGGGCGGCTGAACACTGAAGCTTTCTTT. The V gene is TRBV7-8, the J gene TRBJ1-1; D unclear. The length of the CDR3 is 16 residues. Germline V lookup: CDR1 SGHVS, CDR2 FQNEAQ. V lost 1 base and J lost 0, with 12 bases in between.

This chain links TRBV30 with TRBJ2-2; weak D call: TRBD1 (6 bases). Per germline, CDR1 GTSNPN and CDR2 SVGIG (reference sequence). CDR3 length equals 16 residues. Trimming removed 2 bases at V and 1 base at J, with 14 bases between. CDR3 DNA: TGTGCCTGGAGTCCCGGGACATATAAGAACACCGGGGAGCTGTTTTTT. This encodes CAWSPGTYKNTGELFF.

The rearrangement links TRBV13 to TRBJ2-1; D unclear. Germline V CDR1 and CDR2: PRHDT, FYEKMQ (reference sequence). This CDR3 has 13 amino acids. Trimming removed 1 base from V and 6 bases from J, with 7 bases in between. This CDR3 reads CASSLVGSNEQFF. For the CDR3, the DNA is TGTGCCAGCAGCTTAGTAGGCAGCAATGAGCAGTTCTTC.

This chain links TRBV4-1 with TRBJ2-7; 14 nucleotides line up with TRBD2. The CDR3 is 15 residues long. In germline, CDR1 is MGHRA, CDR2 YSYEKL. Trimming cost V 0 bases and J 6 bases; bases outside gene matches: 1. The CDR3 sequence is CASSQDGLAGGEQYF. CDR3 in DNA: TGCGCCAGCAGCCAAGATGGACTAGCGGGAGGCGAGCAGTACTTC.

The V gene is TRBV7-6, the J gene TRBJ1-1, with a weak D call TRBD1 (5 bases). Trimming removed 8 bases at V and 2 bases at J, with 15 bases between. This CDR3 contains 14 residues. The germline gives CDR1 SGHVS, CDR2 FNYEAQ. The CDR3 loop is CASLTGGGNTEAFF. The CDR3 nucleotides read TGTGCCAGCCTCACGGGTGGGGGAAACACTGAAGCTTTCTTT.

V gene TRBV10-1 combines with J gene TRBJ2-1; D perhaps matches TRBD2 (5 bases). Germline CDR1 and CDR2: WNHNN and SYGVQD (reference sequence). The ends were cut back, 6 bases at V and 6 bases at J, with 15 bases in the middle. This CDR3 contains 14 residues. This chain's CDR3 is CASSAVQGGNEQFF. DNA of the CDR3: TGCGCCAGCAGCGCCGTTCAAGGAGGCAATGAGCAGTTCTTC.

J is TRBJ1-5 and V is TRBV12-5; the D is unclear. Germline values: CDR1 LGHNT, CDR2 FRNRAP. V lost 2 bases to trimming and J lost 0 bases, with 14 bases between them. The length of the CDR3 is 17 residues. The CDR3, as DNA: TGTGCTAGTGGTTTGAATACCCTCTGGGTTAGCAATCAGCCCCAGCATTTT. This gives the protein CASGLNTLWVSNQPQHF.

The chain employs TRBV5-1 and TRBJ2-3; D is tentatively TRBD1 or TRBD2 (5 bases each). The germline gives CDR1 SGHRS, CDR2 YFSETQ. Trimming pared 4 bases from V and 2 bases from J, leaving 20 bases between. The CDR3 runs 17 residues. The CDR3 reads CASSRISGTTITDTQYF. In DNA form, the CDR3 reads TGCGCCAGCAGCCGAATTTCCGGGACGACAATCACAGATACGCAGTATTTT. Filled out from reference TRBV5-1 and TRBJ2-3, the complete variable domain reads KAGVTQTPRYLIKTRGQQVTLSCSPISGHRSVSWYQQTPGQGLQFLFEYFSETQRNKGNFPGRFSGRQFSNSRSEMNVSTLELGDSALYLCASSRISGTTITDTQYFGPGTRLTVL.

This clone was seen just once. V and J are TRBV7-3 and TRBJ2-1; maybe TRBD1 (6 bases). Germline CDR1 SGHTA, CDR2 FQGTGA. This CDR3 has 13 amino acids. With 5 bases removed from V and 6 bases from J, the gap between germline ends came to 11 bases. CDR3 sequence: CASSHETGNEQFF. The CDR3 nucleotides are TGTGCCAGCAGCCACGAGACAGGCAATGAGCAGTTCTTC.

Points on this clone: This CDR3 is also generated by other DNA sequences in the sample. V gene TRBV19 combines with J gene TRBJ2-1; 8 bases map to TRBD2. Germline assignment: CDR1 LNHDA and CDR2 SQIVND (reference sequence). This CDR3 has 16 residues. Trimming at V came to 3 bases and at J to 0 bases, leaving 4 bases not matched to a gene. CDR3 protein: CASSMDREGSYNEQFF. The CDR3 bases are TGTGCCAGTAGTATGGACCGGGAGGGCTCCTACAATGAGCAGTTCTTC.

V gene TRBV7-9 combines with J gene TRBJ2-5; 12 nucleotides align to TRBD2. Losses at the gene ends were 7 bases for V and 2 bases for J; bases not matched to a gene: 17. The germline V gene has CDR1 SEHNR and CDR2 FQNEAQ (reference sequence). CDR3 length: 19 amino acids. The CDR3 DNA reads TGTGCCAGCACCCCTCAACGGGGGCTAGCGGGAGGGGGGCAAGAGACCCAGTACTTC. It codes for CASTPQRGLAGGGQETQYF.

The chain has TRBV28 and TRBJ2-7; D is possibly TRBD2 (6 bases). The V end was cut by 6 bases, the J end by 4 bases, with 16 bases between. CDR3 length: 14 amino acids. The germline gives CDR1 MDHEN, CDR2 SYDVKM. The CDR3 bases are TGTGCCAGCAGCTCGGGCGGGACGGTTTACGAGCAGTACTTC. Translated: CASSSGGTVYEQYF.

The chain is built from TRBV28 and TRBJ2-7; 10 positions match TRBD1. V shed 6 bases and J 2 bases; nucleotides not matched to a gene: 7. CDR1 MDHEN and CDR2 SYDVKM come from the germline V gene. The CDR3 spans 15 residues. CDR3 sequence reads: CASSIRTGGAYEQYF. The CDR3 coding sequence is TGTGCCAGCAGCATCCGGACAGGGGGGGCCTACGAGCAGTACTTC. The complete variable domain, with remaining parts taken from reference TRBV28 and TRBJ2-7, reads DVKVTQSSRYLVKRTGEKVFLECVQDMDHENMFWYRQDPGLGLRLIYFSYDVKMKEKGDIPEGYSVSREKKERFSLILESASTNQTSMYLCASSIRTGGAYEQYFGPGTRLTVT.

This clone appeared once. The CDR3 sequence: CASTAPQTIGTQYF. CDR3 DNA sequence: TGTGCCAGCACCGCCCCCCAGACAATAGGGACCCAGTACTTC. This chain connects TRBV5-8 to TRBJ2-5, with D unresolved. Germline-derived CDR1 and CDR2 are SGHTS and YDEGEE. The CDR3 sequence is 14 residues long. V dropped 6 bases and J dropped 7 bases, with 19 bases sitting between them.

This sequence joins TRBV4-3 and TRBJ2-1; D is perhaps TRBD2 (6 bases). Between the trimmed V and J ends, which lost 0 bases and 6 bases, there was a span of 12 bases. The CDR3 length is 15 residues. Per germline, CDR1 LGHNA and CDR2 YSLEER. CDR3 in DNA: TGCGCCAGCAGCCAAGATCTCGGGACTCTCAATGAGCAGTTCTTC. This codes for CASSQDLGTLNEQFF.

This chain connects TRBV21-1 to TRBJ2-1; the table's D call, TRBD2, has no DNA check behind it. TRBV21-1 is recorded as a pseudogene. The CDR3 is 15 residues long. The CDR3 region has the DNA TGTGCCAGCAGCAAAGCTCTGGGGGGGAGCAATGAGCAGTTCTTC. Residues: CASSKALGGSNEQFF.

The chain carries TRBV27 and TRBJ2-7; 11 bases align to TRBD2. The CDR3 totals 16 residues. Germline values: CDR1 MNHEY, CDR2 SMNVEV (reference sequence). Trimming cost V 4 bases and J 0 bases; bases outside gene matches: 5. The CDR3 sequence: CASSSGLAGNSYEQYF. The CDR3 region has the DNA TGTGCCAGCAGTTCCGGACTAGCGGGTAACTCCTACGAGCAGTACTTC.

The V and J genes are TRBV28 and TRBJ2-5; TRBD1 agrees at 9 bases. The CDR3 totals 16 residues. Trimming took 5 bases from V and 5 from J; bases not matched to a gene: 12. CDR1 is MDHEN, CDR2 SYDVKM, per germline. The CDR3 sequence is CASSLGAGQGGETQYF. For the CDR3, the DNA is TGTGCCAGCAGTCTAGGTGCGGGACAGGGTGGGGAGACCCAGTACTTC.

The chain uses TRBV19 and TRBJ2-7, with D hard to call. The CDR3 consists of 14 residues. CDR1 LNHDA and CDR2 SQIVND come from the germline V gene (reference sequence). The V end lost 3 bases, the J end lost 3 bases, and 12 bases lay between the germline ends. The CDR3, as DNA: TGTGCCAGTAGTATCCGGTCCGGCTTCTACGAGCAGTACTTC. Translation: CASSIRSGFYEQYF.

This clone was counted once. The chain combines TRBV2 with TRBJ2-3, with D perhaps TRBD2 (6 bases). V was shortened by 7 bases and J by 14 bases, with 25 bases between the two germline ends. Germline V CDR1 and CDR2: SNHLY, FYNNEI. This CDR3 region has 14 residues. CDR3 sequence (DNA): TGTGCCAGCAACCCTTCGGACTATAGCTCGCGGATGTATTTT. It translates to CASNPSDYSSRMYF.

V usage is TRBV9 and J usage is TRBJ2-7; tentative D call: TRBD1 (6 bases). This CDR3 has 17 residues. Germline assignment: CDR1 SGDLS and CDR2 YYNGEE. Trimming removed 2 bases at V and 0 bases at J, with 18 bases between. CDR3 bases: TGTGCCAGCAGCGTTTATGAAACCGGGACACCCTCCTACGAGCAGTACTTC. It specifies CASSVYETGTPSYEQYF.

The count of this clone is one. The rearrangement links TRBV27 to TRBJ2-4; a possible D gene is TRBD2 (5 bases). The germline CDR1 and CDR2 sequences are MNHEY and SMNVEV (reference sequence). Trimming removed 1 base at V and 6 bases at J, with 10 bases between. CDR3 length: 14 amino acids. CDR3 sequence (DNA): TGTGCCAGCAGTTTATACGGGGATGGAAACATTCAGTACTTC. Its protein is CASSLYGDGNIQYF.

The V gene is TRBV6-1, the J gene TRBJ2-1; 13 nucleotides match TRBD2. The CDR3 has 15 amino acids. Trimming took 4 bases from V and 8 from J; bases not matched to a gene: 5. Germline V gives CDR1 MNHNS, CDR2 SASEGT. This chain's CDR3 is CASSVTSGRAYEQFF. CDR3 DNA: TGTGCCAGCAGTGTTACTAGCGGGAGGGCCTATGAGCAGTTCTTC.

The J gene is TRBJ1-5, the V gene TRBV7-8; maybe TRBD1 (5 bases). Trimming took 5 bases from V and 3 from J, leaving 17 bases between them. The CDR3 runs to 16 residues. Germline V gene data show CDR1 as SGHVS and CDR2 as FQNEAQ. The CDR3 DNA follows: TGTGCCAGCAGCCCGCTCTGGGGGGATGACAATCAGCCCCAGCATTTT. Translation: CASSPLWGDDNQPQHF.